The 2 T cell receptor beta chains listed next were all sequenced from one sample in a study of blood T cell repertoires in COVID-19. Generated by immunoSEQ multiplex PCR, the TCRdb table keeps only in-frame clones and is missing some. In the table there are roughly 110,000 clones, about 85% of which are singletons. What was sequenced was peripheral blood. These receptors came from a middle-aged man with acute or convalescent COVID-19.

This chain uses TRBV28 with TRBJ1-2, with a tentative D call TRBD1 (5 bases). V was clipped by 5 bases and J by 5 bases, with 12 bases between them. The CDR3 has 13 amino acids. Germline-derived CDR1 and CDR2 are MDHEN and SYDVKM. The CDR3, as DNA: TGTGCCAGCAGTAGGGGCGCAGGGTATGGCTACACCTTC. This sequence encodes CASSRGAGYGYTF.

This chain links TRBV6-5 with TRBJ1-2; TRBD1 agrees at 7 bases. CDR1 and CDR2 (germline): MNHEY, SVGAGI. The CDR3 is 13 amino acids. The V segment lost 6 bases and the J segment 2 bases; nucleotides outside the gene matches: 3. DNA of the CDR3: TGTGCCAGCAGAACGGACAGGAACTATGGCTACACCTTC. Translated, it gives CASRTDRNYGYTF.